These 3 T cell receptor beta chains originate from one sample sequenced in a study of cytomegalovirus exposure and HLA in healthy donors. The PCR used 60 Vbeta and 13 Jbeta primers. Libraries were prepared by immunoSEQ multiplex PCR; TCRdb keeps only in-frame clonotypes and omits some of them. The sample lists about 160,000 clones, more than 60% occurring once. Sequencing was done on a sample of PBMCs. These receptors originate from a woman aged 45-60 years in good health and CMV-seropositive.

This chain links TRBV29-1 with TRBJ2-1, with 10 bases that match TRBD2. CDR1 is SQVTM, CDR2 ANQGSEA, per germline. After removal of 5 bases from V and 4 bases from J, the junction contained 14 bases not matched to a gene. The CDR3 sequence is 17 residues long. CDR3 bases: TGCAGCGTTAGGGCTAGCGGGGGCCACACCCCATACAATGAGCAGTTCTTC. Residues: CSVRASGGHTPYNEQFF.

The chain recombines TRBV5-4 with TRBJ1-1; 8 bases agree with TRBD1. After removal of 3 bases from V and 8 bases from J, the junction contained 6 bases not matched to a gene. CDR1 is SGHNT and CDR2 is YYREEE in the germline V gene (reference sequence). The CDR3 has 13 residues. CDR3 protein: CASSSPRDREAFF. The DNA of the CDR3 is TGTGCCAGCAGCTCCCCCCGGGACAGGGAAGCTTTCTTT.

This chain uses TRBV4-3 with TRBJ1-1; weak D call: TRBD1 (6 bases). CDR3 length: 14 residues. The V end was cut by 3 bases, the J end by 8 bases, with 16 bases between. CDR1 and CDR2 (germline): LGHNA, YSLEER. For the CDR3, the DNA is TGCGCCAGCAGCCACGAACAGGGTTGGGGGGAAGCTTTCTTT. As protein: CASSHEQGWGEAFF.